Described below is a single TCR beta chain sequence and its context. The junction shows a germline mismatch at one end, possibly a read error. The data are from a study of shared clonotypes between healthy human individuals. At the level of the study: A couple of women and three men aged 18 to 49 made up the donors.

CDR1 MDHEN and CDR2 SYDVKM come from the germline V gene. The CDR3 has 13 amino acids. This was a deep-level run. The material for each subset, its genomic DNA, was split evenly across several immunoSEQ plates. Assay used: immunoSEQ multiplex PCR; TCRdb lists only in-frame clones, some missing. In the table there are 500,000 to 650,000 clones, around three quarters of which are singletons. The sequence came from a woman aged 40 to 50 in good health. Some clones in this sample may be carry-over from other donors' samples. Material for sequencing was PBMCs. The chain recombines TRBV28 with TRBJ2-7; D unclear. The CDR3 here is CASSSPADPSLDF. As DNA, the CDR3 is TGTGCCAGCAGCTCGCCCGCGGACCCCAGCCTTGATTTC.